Listed here are 31 T cell receptor beta chains from one sample, sequenced in a study of blood T cell repertoires in COVID-19. TCRdb's table, derived via immunoSEQ multiplex PCR, lists solely in-frame clones and lacks some. This sample has hundreds of thousands of clones, with more than 80% found just once. Sample: peripheral blood. The receptors shown here come from a woman in her twenties or thirties with COVID-19, enrolled during active disease.

The genes are TRBV6-5 and TRBJ2-7, with 12 positions matching TRBD1. CDR1 is MNHEY and CDR2 is SVGAGI in the germline V gene. The CDR3 runs 16 residues. V gave up 3 bases and J gave up 1 base; unmatched junction bases: 4. The CDR3 reads CASSYPGQGASYEQYV. DNA of the CDR3: TGTGCCAGCAGTTATCCGGGACAGGGGGCTTCCTACGAGCAGTACGTC.

This chain joins TRBV7-2 and TRBJ2-4; TRBD1 is a possible D gene (5 bases). The V gene's germline CDR1 is SGHTA and CDR2 FQGNSA. This CDR3 has 15 residues. Trimming shortened V by 0 bases and J by 0 bases, and 6 bases separated the two germline ends. The DNA for the CDR3 is TGTGCCAGCAGCTTAGCCAGGGAAGCCAAAAACATTCAGTACTTC. It encodes CASSLAREAKNIQYF.

The rearrangement links TRBV19 to TRBJ2-1; 9 bases align to TRBD1. J lost 7 bases, V lost 5 bases, and 6 bases had no gene match. Germline CDR1 LNHDA, CDR2 SQIVND (reference sequence). The CDR3 runs 14 residues. The CDR3 sequence is CASSVGTGWNEQFF. The CDR3 nucleotides read TGTGCCAGTAGTGTCGGGACAGGGTGGAATGAGCAGTTCTTC.

The CDR3, as DNA: TGTGCCAGCAGTTCGGGACAGGGGTTTATAGATACGCAGTATTTT. Protein: CASSSGQGFIDTQYF. The rearrangement uses TRBV27 and TRBJ2-3; TRBD1 matches at 10 bases. Germline V gene sequence: CDR1 MNHEY, CDR2 SMNVEV (reference sequence). V shed 4 bases and J 5 bases; nucleotides not matched to a gene: 6. The CDR3 loop spans 15 amino acids.

The J gene is TRBJ1-2, the V gene TRBV5-4; D remains ambiguous. In germline, CDR1 is SGHNT, CDR2 YYREEE (reference sequence). The CDR3 totals 12 residues. V was clipped by 5 bases and J by 7 bases, with 12 bases between them. The CDR3: CASSPSQAGYTF. CDR3 in DNA: TGTGCCAGCAGTCCAAGCCAGGCTGGCTACACCTTC.

The chain uses TRBV5-5 and TRBJ2-5, with D possibly TRBD1 on 5 matching bases. The CDR3 totals 14 residues. Germline CDR1 and CDR2: SGHKS and YYEKEE (reference sequence). V was trimmed by 0 bases and J by 7 bases, leaving 13 bases between them. CDR3 sequence (DNA): TGTGCCAGCAGCTTGGTGGGGCCCCCGGGGACCCAGTACTTC. Amino acids: CASSLVGPPGTQYF.

This clone is a singleton in its sample. V usage is TRBV7-2 and J usage is TRBJ2-7, with D possibly matching TRBD1 (6 bases). Trimming shortened V by 6 bases and J by 3 bases, and 18 bases separated the two germline ends. This CDR3 has 15 amino acids. Germline CDR1 and CDR2: SGHTA and FQGNSA. In nucleotides, the CDR3 is TGTGCCAGCAGTCGGAGGACAGCTTCACGCTACGAGCAGTACTTC. Amino acids: CASSRRTASRYEQYF.

A single count supports this clone. The chain uses TRBV12-3 or TRBV12-4 and TRBJ2-3; D perhaps matches TRBD1 (6 bases). The CDR3 contains 13 residues. V shed 6 bases and J shed 2 bases, with 9 bases lying between them. In DNA form, the CDR3 reads TGTGCCAGCAGCCGACAGGACACAGATACGCAGTATTTT. Translating gives CASSRQDTDTQYF.

The genes are TRBV28 and TRBJ2-7; possibly TRBD2 for D (7 bases). The V and J ends lost 1 base and 2 bases respectively, with 12 bases between them. The CDR3 spans 15 residues. Germline CDR1 MDHEN, CDR2 SYDVKM. The CDR3 spells CASSLSEGGPYEQYV. The CDR3 DNA is TGTGCCAGCAGTTTATCCGAGGGGGGGCCCTACGAGCAGTACGTC.

The V gene is TRBV18, the J gene TRBJ2-5; TRBD2 aligns across 12 bases. The CDR3 runs to 18 residues. CDR1 is KGHSH and CDR2 is LQKENI in the germline V gene. Trimming removed 6 bases from V and 2 bases from J; junction bases left unmatched: 13. CDR3 sequence: CASSYISRLAGEQETQYF. The CDR3 region has the DNA TGTGCCAGCTCCTACATCTCGAGACTAGCGGGGGAACAAGAGACCCAGTACTTC. Filled out from reference TRBV18 and TRBJ2-5, the complete variable domain reads NAGVMQNPRHLVRRRGQEARLRCSPMKGHSHVYWYRQLPEEGLKFMVYLQKENIIDESGMPKERFSAEFPKEGPSILRIQQVVRGDSAAYFCASSYISRLAGEQETQYFGPGTRLLVL.

This chain connects TRBV15 to TRBJ2-3; TRBD1 matches 8 bases. CDR1 is LNHNV, CDR2 YYDKDF, per germline (reference sequence). The CDR3 length is 16 residues. V gave up 6 bases and J gave up 5 bases; unmatched junction bases: 13. CDR3 DNA: TGTGCCACCAGTGGGGATTGGACAGGGACCTTAGATACGCAGTATTTT. Amino acids: CATSGDWTGTLDTQYF. Using reference TRBV15 and TRBJ2-3 for the parts outside the CDR3, the full variable domain is DAMVIQNPRYQVTQFGKPVTLSCSQTLNHNVMYWYQQKSSQAPKLLFHYYDKDFNNEADTPDNFQSRRPNTSFCFLDIRSPGLGDTAMYLCATSGDWTGTLDTQYFGPGTRLTVL.

This clone appeared once. The chain uses TRBV5-1 and TRBJ2-3; 11 nucleotides line up with TRBD2. Germline trimming cut 2 bases from V and 3 bases from J; bases unmatched to any gene: 5. Germline V gene sequence: CDR1 SGHRS, CDR2 YFSETQ. CDR3 size: 16 residues. CDR3 in amino acids: CASSFIAGGLTDTQYF. CDR3 sequence (DNA): TGCGCCAGCAGCTTTATAGCGGGAGGGCTGACAGATACGCAGTATTTT.

This clone was observed a handful of times. The chain uses TRBV6-5 and TRBJ2-2; D gene ambiguous. V dropped 5 bases and J dropped 1 base, with 8 bases sitting between them. The V gene's germline CDR1 is MNHEY and CDR2 SVGAGI. CDR3 length equals 14 residues. In DNA form, the CDR3 reads TGTGCCAGCAGTAACAACCAGAACACCGGGGAGCTGTTTTTT. Amino acids: CASSNNQNTGELFF.

A single count supports this clone. This sequence joins TRBV4-1 and TRBJ2-7; D may be TRBD2 (6 bases). Trimming took 1 base from V and 3 from J, leaving 25 bases between them. The CDR3 loop spans 19 amino acids. The V gene's germline CDR1 is MGHRA and CDR2 YSYEKL. This chain's CDR3 is CASSQAISLGQRRGYEQYF. The CDR3 nucleotides read TGCGCCAGCAGCCAAGCGATTTCACTTGGGCAGCGGCGGGGCTACGAGCAGTACTTC.

V gene TRBV7-6 combines with J gene TRBJ2-3; 8 positions match TRBD1. The CDR3 length is 14 residues. V gave up 5 bases and J gave up 2 bases; unmatched junction bases: 3. The germline CDR1 and CDR2 sequences are SGHVS and FNYEAQ. The CDR3 protein is CASSLQGDTDTQYF. CDR3 nucleotides: TGTGCCAGCAGCCTACAGGGGGACACAGATACGCAGTATTTT.

The rearrangement uses TRBV19 and TRBJ2-1; TRBD2 aligns across 7 bases. The germline V gene has CDR1 LNHDA and CDR2 SQIVND (reference sequence). CDR3 length equals 13 residues. V lost 5 bases, J lost 6 bases, and 4 bases stayed unmatched. CDR3 coding DNA: TGTGCCAGTAGTGGGGGGAGGGTCAATGAGCAGTTCTTC. Translated, it gives CASSGGRVNEQFF.

The chain combines TRBV5-4 with TRBJ1-2; 7 bases align to TRBD1. This CDR3 is built from 13 residues. Germline CDR1 and CDR2: SGHNT and YYREEE (reference sequence). J lost 6 bases, V lost 4 bases, and 6 bases had no gene match. For the CDR3, the DNA is TGTGCCAGCAGCCTGACCGGGACAGATGGCTACACCTTC. It encodes CASSLTGTDGYTF.

V and J are TRBV4-3 and TRBJ2-5; D is perhaps TRBD2 (5 bases). Trimming pared 0 bases from V and 1 base from J, leaving 12 bases between. The CDR3 sequence is 16 residues long. The germline V gene encodes CDR1 LGHNA and CDR2 YSLEER. CDR3 region: CASSQDISETQETQYF. DNA of the CDR3: TGCGCCAGCAGCCAAGATATTAGCGAAACCCAAGAGACCCAGTACTTC.

V gene TRBV7-2 combines with J gene TRBJ2-7; the match to TRBD1 covers 7 bases. Germline loops: CDR1 SGHTA, CDR2 FQGNSA. The CDR3 is 13 amino acids. The J segment lost 6 bases and the V segment lost 3 bases, leaving 5 bases of the junction unmatched. The CDR3 here is CASSFTTGSEQYF. Written as DNA, the CDR3 is TGTGCCAGCAGCTTTACGACAGGGTCCGAGCAGTACTTC.

The count of this clone is one. The gene calls are TRBV19 and TRBJ2-1; D call uncertain. With 3 bases removed from V and 5 bases from J, the gap between germline ends came to 11 bases. Looked up from germline, CDR1 is LNHDA and CDR2 is SQIVND (reference sequence). This CDR3 has 14 residues. The CDR3 sequence is CASSIGPRHNEQFF. DNA for the CDR3: TGTGCCAGTAGTATCGGTCCGCGCCACAATGAGCAGTTCTTC.

This rearrangement joins TRBV5-4 to TRBJ1-2, with 7 bases identical to TRBD1. Germline-derived CDR1 and CDR2 are SGHNT and YYREEE (reference sequence). The CDR3 contains 14 residues. J lost 2 bases, V lost 4 bases, and 5 bases had no gene match. The CDR3 DNA reads TGTGCCAGCAGCCAGAGGGACAGCAACTATGGCTACACCTTC. Its protein is CASSQRDSNYGYTF.

This clone showed up just a few times. The chain carries TRBV6-4 and TRBJ2-3; 15 bases are shared with TRBD2. V shed 3 bases, J shed 2 bases, and the junction held 3 bases outside the gene matches. Germline CDR1 MRHNA, CDR2 SNTAGT. The CDR3 length is 17 residues. The CDR3 sequence is CASSEGTSGGNTDTQYF. The CDR3 nucleotides are TGTGCCAGCAGTGAAGGGACTAGCGGGGGGAACACAGATACGCAGTATTTT.

The chain uses TRBV7-2 and TRBJ2-4; a weak D match, TRBD1 (6 bases). The ends were cut back, 5 bases at V and 3 bases at J, with 14 bases in the middle. Germline V lookup: CDR1 SGHTA, CDR2 FQGNSA. This CDR3 comprises 15 residues. The DNA of the CDR3 is TGTGCCAGCAGCCAACAGGGCGAGGGCAAAAACATTCAGTACTTC. This codes for CASSQQGEGKNIQYF.

The chain combines TRBV4-1 with TRBJ2-2; D is possibly TRBD2 (6 bases). Trimming removed 0 bases from V and 6 bases from J, with 11 bases in between. The germline CDR1 and CDR2 sequences are MGHRA and YSYEKL. The CDR3 consists of 15 residues. CDR3 DNA: TGCGCCAGCAGCCAAGAAGGAGGGCGGTCCGGGGAGCTGTTTTTT. This sequence encodes CASSQEGGRSGELFF.

J is TRBJ1-2 and V is TRBV11-2, with D unclear. Germline V lookup: CDR1 SGHAT, CDR2 FQNNGV. Deletions cut 2 bases from V and 6 bases from J, with 10 bases between. This CDR3 region has 13 residues. CDR3 sequence reads: CASSLFLADGYTF. CDR3 DNA sequence: TGTGCCAGCAGCTTATTCCTTGCAGATGGCTACACCTTC.

This rearrangement joins TRBV6-1 to TRBJ1-5; D is perhaps TRBD1 (6 bases). The CDR3 extends over 13 amino acids. Germline V CDR1 and CDR2: MNHNS, SASEGT. Deletions cut 6 bases from V and 9 bases from J, with 15 bases between. Here the CDR3 reads CASSKGGQWPQHF. The CDR3 DNA reads TGTGCCAGCAGCAAGGGGGGGCAATGGCCCCAGCATTTT.

This chain links TRBV6-6 with TRBJ2-2, with a tentative D call TRBD2 (6 bases). Germline V gives CDR1 MNHNY, CDR2 SVGAGI (reference sequence). The V gene lost 8 bases and the J gene lost 3 bases, with 10 bases spanning the gap. The CDR3 covers 13 residues. CDR3 protein: CASGGLDTGELFF. Here the CDR3 DNA reads TGTGCCAGCGGGGGGTTGGACACCGGGGAGCTGTTTTTT.

Comment on this clone: Distinct nucleotide sequences in the sample also encode this CDR3. The chain combines TRBV18 with TRBJ1-2; tentatively, D is TRBD1 (6 bases). This CDR3 has 13 residues. V was cut by 3 bases and J by 6 bases, with 11 bases left in between. Germline-derived CDR1 and CDR2 are KGHSH and LQKENI. The CDR3 DNA is TGTGCCAGCTCACCCACAGGGTCGAATGGCTACACCTTC. Translated, it gives CASSPTGSNGYTF. The whole variable domain, remainder taken from reference TRBV18 and TRBJ1-2, is NAGVMQNPRHLVRRRGQEARLRCSPMKGHSHVYWYRQLPEEGLKFMVYLQKENIIDESGMPKERFSAEFPKEGPSILRIQQVVRGDSAAYFCASSPTGSNGYTFGSGTRLTVV.

The gene calls are TRBV6-2 or TRBV6-3 and TRBJ1-2, with D possibly being TRBD1 (6 bases). The germline V and J ends were trimmed by 0 bases and 6 bases, with 11 bases remaining between them. The CDR3 loop spans 14 amino acids. Germline CDR1 and CDR2: MNHEY and SVGEGT. The CDR3 nucleotides read TGTGCCAGCAGTTACTCCCGGGGGGCCCATGGCTACACCTTC. Amino acid sequence: CASSYSRGAHGYTF.

The rearrangement links TRBV5-4 to TRBJ2-7; possibly TRBD2 for D (6 bases). Trimming removed 3 bases from V and 1 base from J, with 11 bases in between. This CDR3 has 14 amino acids. CDR1 and CDR2 from the germline V gene are SGHNT and YYREEE (reference sequence). CDR3 sequence reads: CASSWDWLSYEQYV. CDR3 nucleotides: TGTGCCAGCAGCTGGGACTGGTTGTCCTACGAGCAGTACGTC.

The table lists this clone with a few counts. V is TRBV20-1 and J is TRBJ2-1; TRBD2 might be the D (5 bases). Germline CDR1 DFQATT, CDR2 SNEGSKA (reference sequence). The CDR3 covers 11 residues. CDR3 sequence reads: CRVEGGDEQFF. CDR3 in DNA: TGCAGAGTCGAGGGTGGGGATGAGCAGTTCTTC.